The source of this TCR beta chain is a study of T cell repertoires in cytomegalovirus infection. Study details: CMV infection and matching HLA type were both indicated by public TCR beta signatures.

Study observations and caveats: Cumulative frequency (of public TCR beta family members) identified carriers of CMV plus the relevant HLA. CMV-specific TCR beta clonotypes restricted by HLA-C dominated the ex vivo response.

This clonotype occurred once. Its matching antigen is unknown. One end of the junction is discordant with germline, which a read error may explain. TCRdb re-analysed the reads in MiXCR, keeping a single row per CDR3 protein. The sample has approximately 500,000 distinct CDR3 sequences; 16% are singletons. The germline CDR1 and CDR2 sequences are DFQATT and SNEGSKA (reference sequence). The CDR3 is 14 amino acids. The rearrangement joins TRBV20-1 to TRBJ2-1; TRBD1 is a possible D gene (5 bases). This TCR was sampled from a human donor in good health (CMV status not recorded). Some clones in this sample may be carry-over from other donors' samples. Sequenced material: CD8+ T cells from PBMCs. This chain's CDR3 is CSAVDIRWNKEQFF. The CDR3 DNA is TGCAGTGCCGTGGACATTAGATGGAACAAAGAGCAGTTCTTC.